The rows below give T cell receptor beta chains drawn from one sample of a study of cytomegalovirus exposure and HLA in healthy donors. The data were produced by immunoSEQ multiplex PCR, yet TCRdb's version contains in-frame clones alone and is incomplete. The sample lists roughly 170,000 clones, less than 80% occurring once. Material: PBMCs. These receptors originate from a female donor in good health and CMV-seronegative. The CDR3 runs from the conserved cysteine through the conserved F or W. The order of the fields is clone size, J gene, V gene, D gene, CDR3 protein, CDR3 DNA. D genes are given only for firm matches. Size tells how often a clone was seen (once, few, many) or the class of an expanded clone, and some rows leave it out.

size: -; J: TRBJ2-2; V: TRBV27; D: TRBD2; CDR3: CASSLRLAGGPGDTGELFF; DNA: TGTGCCAGCAGTTTGAGACTAGCGGGAGGGCCAGGCGACACCGGGGAGCTGTTTTTT
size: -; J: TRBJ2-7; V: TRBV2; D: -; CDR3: CASRGRGNTYEQYF; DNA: TGTGCCAGCAGAGGTAGGGGGAATACCTACGAGCAGTACTTC
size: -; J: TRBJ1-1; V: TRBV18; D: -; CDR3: CASSPSLVTNTEAFF; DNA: TGTGCCAGCTCACCGTCACTGGTCACGAACACTGAAGCTTTCTTT
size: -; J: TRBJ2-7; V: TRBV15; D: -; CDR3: CATSNTGQWGEQYF; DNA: TGTGCCACCAGCAATACAGGACAGTGGGGCGAGCAGTACTTC
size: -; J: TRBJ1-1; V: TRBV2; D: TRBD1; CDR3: CASWRPGQGVEAFF; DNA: TGTGCCAGCTGGAGGCCGGGACAGGGTGTCGAAGCTTTCTTT
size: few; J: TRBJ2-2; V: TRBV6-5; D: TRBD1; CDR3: CASSYGGQGDTGELFF; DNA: TGTGCCAGCAGTTACGGGGGACAGGGGGACACCGGGGAGCTGTTTTTT
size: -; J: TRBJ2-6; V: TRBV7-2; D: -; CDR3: CASSYSRGTTNVLTF; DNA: TGTGCCAGCAGCTACTCGAGGGGGACGACAAACGTCCTGACTTTC
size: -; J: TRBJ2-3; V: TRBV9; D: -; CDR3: CASSEGAVTDTQYF; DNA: TGTGCCAGCAGCGAAGGGGCGGTCACAGATACGCAGTATTTT
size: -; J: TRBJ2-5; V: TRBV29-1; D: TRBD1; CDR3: CSVEPTGQGVGETQYF; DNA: TGCAGCGTTGAACCCACGGGACAGGGGGTTGGGGAGACCCAGTACTTC
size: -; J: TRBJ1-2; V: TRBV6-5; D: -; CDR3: CASSQPGLKPYGYTF; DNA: TGTGCCAGCAGTCAGCCGGGACTGAAGCCTTATGGCTACACCTTC